This entry features one T cell receptor (beta chain) sequence. Using immunoSEQ multiplex PCR, the repertoire was profiled, and TCRdb retains in-frame clones only, with some absent. This sample carries some 32,000 clones, approximately 82% of them seen once, and the ten largest clones take 18%. This specimen belongs to a study of sequential checkpoint blockade in melanoma. The overall study: Arm A got nivolumab then ipilimumab; arm B the reverse, 1:1. Each arm's sequence ended with maintenance nivolumab.

This sample's treatment: randomized to nivolumab then ipilimumab (arm A) or the reverse (arm B). From thawed PBMCs, live CD3+CD8+ cells negative for CD19 and CD56 were sorted. CDR3 length: 13 residues. Trimming pared 5 bases from V and 0 bases from J, leaving 5 bases between. CDR1 is WSHSY and CDR2 is SAAADI in the germline V gene. The origin of this receptor is a human donor with melanoma. The chain joins TRBV10-2 to TRBJ1-5; TRBD1 might be the D (5 bases). Specimen: CD8+ T cells sorted from blood (inferred from file names), collected from a patient given nivolumab and ipilimumab in sequence. CDR3 nucleotide sequence: TGCGCCAGCAGTCAGGGTAGCAATCAGCCCCAGCATTTT. Residues: CASSQGSNQPQHF.